The subject of this entry is one T cell receptor beta chain. When replicate PCRs were run on sorted subsets, they used approximately 0.2 ug DNA, about 30,000 T cell genomes. TCRdb keeps only in-frame clones here, not all; method: immunoSEQ multiplex PCR. The table includes around 1,100,000 clones, approximately 75% detected once. Every contributor of samples was a Caucasian grown-up residing in Nashville, Tennessee. This entry is derived from a study of shared clonotypes between healthy human individuals. The sample consisted of memory CD4+ T cells from PBMCs. Indicated subset: CD45RA-negative fraction. This TCR was sampled from a man between 18 and 35 years old in good health. Some clones in this sample may be carry-over from other donors' samples.

The CDR3: CASSLMTGSNQPQHF. The CDR3 bases are TGTGCCAGCAGCTTAATGACAGGATCAAATCAGCCCCAGCATTTT. The rearrangement joins TRBV7-2 to TRBJ1-5, with D tentatively TRBD1 (6 bases). Trimming cost V 2 bases and J 4 bases, with 12 bases left between them. The CDR3 is 15 amino acids. Germline V gives CDR1 SGHTA, CDR2 FQGNSA.